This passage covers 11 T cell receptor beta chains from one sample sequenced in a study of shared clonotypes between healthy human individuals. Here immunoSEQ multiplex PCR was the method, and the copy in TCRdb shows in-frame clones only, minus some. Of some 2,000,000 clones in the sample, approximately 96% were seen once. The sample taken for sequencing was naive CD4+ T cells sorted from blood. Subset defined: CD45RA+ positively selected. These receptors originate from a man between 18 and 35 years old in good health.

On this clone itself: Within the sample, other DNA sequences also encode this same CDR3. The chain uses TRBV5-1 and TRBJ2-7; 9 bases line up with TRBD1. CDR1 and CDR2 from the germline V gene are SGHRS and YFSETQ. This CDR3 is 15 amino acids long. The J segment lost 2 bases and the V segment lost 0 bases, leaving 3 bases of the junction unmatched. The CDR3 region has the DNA TGCGCCAGCAGCTTGGGACAGGGGGGAACCTACGAGCAGTACTTC. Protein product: CASSLGQGGTYEQYF.

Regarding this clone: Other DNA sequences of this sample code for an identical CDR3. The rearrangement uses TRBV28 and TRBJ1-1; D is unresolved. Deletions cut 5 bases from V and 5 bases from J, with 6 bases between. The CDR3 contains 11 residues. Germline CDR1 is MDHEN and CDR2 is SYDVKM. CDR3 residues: CASSQRTEAFF. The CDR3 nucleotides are TGTGCCAGCAGTCAGAGAACTGAAGCTTTCTTT.

This CDR3 is CASSLSQGYNEQFF. As DNA, the CDR3 is TGCGCCAGCAGCTTGTCACAGGGCTACAATGAGCAGTTCTTC. The chain uses TRBV5-1 and TRBJ2-1; D possibly corresponds to TRBD1 (6 bases). V dropped 1 base and J dropped 3 bases, with 8 bases sitting between them. CDR3 length: 14 residues. Germline CDR1 is SGHRS and CDR2 is YFSETQ.

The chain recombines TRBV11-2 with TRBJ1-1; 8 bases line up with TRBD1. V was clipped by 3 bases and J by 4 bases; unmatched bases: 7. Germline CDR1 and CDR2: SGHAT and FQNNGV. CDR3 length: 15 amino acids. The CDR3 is CASSLQGAASTEAFF. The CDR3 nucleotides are TGTGCCAGCAGCTTGCAGGGGGCAGCTAGCACTGAAGCTTTCTTT. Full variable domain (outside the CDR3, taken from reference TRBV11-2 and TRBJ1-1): EAGVAQSPRYKIIEKRQSVAFWCNPISGHATLYWYQQILGQGPKLLIQFQNNGVVDDSQLPKDRFSAERLKGVDSTLKIQPAKLEDSAVYLCASSLQGAASTEAFFGQGTRLTVV.

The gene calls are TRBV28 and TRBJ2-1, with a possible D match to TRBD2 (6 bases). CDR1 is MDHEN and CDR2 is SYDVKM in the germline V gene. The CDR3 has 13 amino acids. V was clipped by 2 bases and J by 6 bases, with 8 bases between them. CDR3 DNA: TGTGCCAGCAGTTTAGGCGGGGCCAATGAGCAGTTCTTC. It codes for CASSLGGANEQFF.

CDR3 in amino acids: CAISAGRGNVGYTF. The CDR3 DNA is TGTGCCATCAGTGCCGGACGGGGTAATGTTGGCTACACCTTC. The V gene is TRBV10-3, the J gene TRBJ1-2; D remains unclear. Deletions cut 4 bases from V and 7 bases from J, with 16 bases between. This CDR3 contains 14 residues. The germline V gene encodes CDR1 ENHRY and CDR2 SYGVKD.

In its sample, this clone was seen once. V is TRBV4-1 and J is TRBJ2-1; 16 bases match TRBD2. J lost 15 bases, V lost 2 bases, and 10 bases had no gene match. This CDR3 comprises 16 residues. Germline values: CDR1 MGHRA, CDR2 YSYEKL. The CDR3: CASSQITGTSGRVRFF. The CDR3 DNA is TGCGCCAGCAGCCAAATTACCGGGACTAGCGGGAGGGTCCGGTTCTTC.

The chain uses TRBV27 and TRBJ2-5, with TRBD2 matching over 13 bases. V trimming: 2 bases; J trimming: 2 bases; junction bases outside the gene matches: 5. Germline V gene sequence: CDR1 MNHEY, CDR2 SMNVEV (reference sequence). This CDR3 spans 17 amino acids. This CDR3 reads CASSLGLAGAHQETQYF. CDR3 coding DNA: TGTGCCAGCAGTTTAGGACTAGCGGGGGCCCATCAAGAGACCCAGTACTTC.

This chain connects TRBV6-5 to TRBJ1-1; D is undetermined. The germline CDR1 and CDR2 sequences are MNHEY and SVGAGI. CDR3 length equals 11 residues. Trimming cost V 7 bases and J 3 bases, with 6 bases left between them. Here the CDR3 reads CASKHDTEAFF. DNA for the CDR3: TGTGCCAGCAAGCACGACACTGAAGCTTTCTTT.

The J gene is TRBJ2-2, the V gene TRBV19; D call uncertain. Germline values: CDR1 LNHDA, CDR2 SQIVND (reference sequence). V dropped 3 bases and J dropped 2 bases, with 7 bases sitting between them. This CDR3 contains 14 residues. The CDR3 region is CASSMAENTGELFF. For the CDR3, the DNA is TGTGCCAGTAGTATGGCGGAAAACACCGGGGAGCTGTTTTTT.

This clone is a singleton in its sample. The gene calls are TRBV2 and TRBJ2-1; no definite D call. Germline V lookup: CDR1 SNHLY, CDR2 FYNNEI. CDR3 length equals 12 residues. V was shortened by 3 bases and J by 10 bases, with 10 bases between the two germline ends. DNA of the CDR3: TGTGCCAGCAGTGAGGTGGCCAAGGAGCAGTTCTTC. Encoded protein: CASSEVAKEQFF.